This is a list of T cell receptor beta chains from one sample in a study of CDR3 diversity in severe acne. Using its own MiXCR run on the PCR reads, TCRdb lists one record per CDR3 protein. The repertoire holds almost 85,000 distinct CDR3 sequences, with around 53% as singletons. The source material was blood. These receptors originate from a male donor in good health, without acne. The CDR3 runs from the conserved cysteine through the conserved F or W. D genes are given only for firm matches. Some rows mark clone size as missing; the rest say once, few, many or name a class of expanded clone.

TRBJ1-2,many,NA,TRBV6-1,TGTGCCAGCAGTGAGGTTAATGGCTACACCTTC,CASSEVNGYTF
TRBJ2-3,medium-sized,TRBD1,TRBV20-1,TGCAGTGGACAGGGTGGAGATACGCAGTATTTT,CSGQGGDTQYF
TRBJ2-5,NA,NA,TRBV7-2,TGTGCCAGCAGCCGCGGACCACTCCAAGAGACCCAGTACTTC,CASSRGPLQETQYF
TRBJ2-2,NA,NA,TRBV25-1,TGTGCCAGCAGCCCACCCTCGCGGGCTCGTGCCAGGGAGCTGTTTTTT,CASSPPSRARARELFF
TRBJ2-6,NA,NA,TRBV7-3,TGTGCCAGCAGCCGGGACACAACCTCTGGGGCCAACGTCCTGACTTTC,CASSRDTTSGANVLTF
TRBJ1-6,NA,NA,TRBV20-1,TGCAGTGCTAGAGAGGGGCCAGGGATGGATTCACCCCTCCACTTT,CSAREGPGMDSPLHF
TRBJ2-7,few,TRBD1,TRBV5-4,TGTGCCAGCAGCTCAACTCTGACAGGGTACGAGCAGTACTTC,CASSSTLTGYEQYF
TRBJ2-1,NA,TRBD2,TRBV18,TGTGCCAGCTCATTGGGGACTAGCGGGGCCTACAATGAGCAGTTCTTC,CASSLGTSGAYNEQFF
TRBJ2-6,many,TRBD1,TRBV10-2,TGCGCCAGCAAGGCAGGGGGCAGCTCTGGGGCCAACGTCCTGACTTTC,CASKAGGSSGANVLTF
TRBJ2-7,NA,TRBD1,TRBV20-1,TGCAGTGCCGCTACCAGGACAGGGTTCAACGAGCAGTACTTC,CSAATRTGFNEQYF
TRBJ2-3,few,TRBD1,TRBV11-3,TGTGCCAGCAGACTCGGACAGGGCACAGATACGCAGTATTTT,CASRLGQGTDTQYF
TRBJ1-4,NA,NA,TRBV7-9,TGTGCCAGCAGCTTATCAGGCAATGAAAAACTGTTTTTT,CASSLSGNEKLFF
TRBJ2-7,NA,NA,TRBV24-1,TGTGCCACCAGTGACGAGGGATACGGGCAGTACTTC,CATSDEGYGQYF
TRBJ1-4,few,NA,TRBV2,TGTGCCAGGGGGGGGAATGGTGAAAAACTGTTTTTT,CARGGNGEKLFF
TRBJ1-1,few,NA,TRBV30,TGTGCCTGGAATGTGGGCTCCTTTGAAGCTTTCTTT,CAWNVGSFEAFF
TRBJ1-1,many,NA,TRBV11-2,TGTGCCAGCAGCTTCCGACCCACCGACCGCACTGAAGCTTTCTTT,CASSFRPTDRTEAFF
TRBJ2-7,NA,TRBD1,TRBV29-1,TGCAGCCGACAGGGGGACAGCGACTACGAGCAGTACTTC,CSRQGDSDYEQYF
TRBJ1-2,NA,NA,TRBV2,TGTGCCAGCAGTACCTCTAAGAGGGGTGGCTACACCTTC,CASSTSKRGGYTF
TRBJ2-3,few,NA,TRBV24-1,TGTGCCACCCGGTGGGAAGATACGCAGTATTTT,CATRWEDTQYF
TRBJ2-7,once,NA,TRBV7-2,TGTGCCAGCAGCTTTAGGCGGGTCGCCTACGAGCAGTACTTC,CASSFRRVAYEQYF
TRBJ1-1,NA,TRBD1,TRBV28,TGTGCCAGCAGCCGGGCGGCGACCCCTAACAGGGGCGCTGAAGCTTTCTTT,CASSRAATPNRGAEAFF
TRBJ1-1,few,NA,TRBV2,TGTGCCAGCAGTGAACAGACCGAAGCTTTCTTT,CASSEQTEAFF
TRBJ2-7,NA,NA,TRBV7-2,TGTGCCAGCAGCCTACAGGACCTCTACGAGCAGTACTTC,CASSLQDLYEQYF